This T cell receptor beta chain came from a study of radiotherapy plus CTLA-4 blockade in lung cancer. J was trimmed by 3 bases and V by 6 bases; bases with no gene match: 7. The CDR3 has 15 amino acids. Germline values: CDR1 LGHNT, CDR2 FRNRAP. This clone was picked up a small number of times. Its antigen is unknown. Notes on the study in general: Clones derived from tumor TCRs expanded in blood after radiotherapy plus ipilimumab.

The method was immunoSEQ multiplex PCR; TCRdb's version includes in-frame clones alone and lacks a portion of them. Seen here are around 40,000 clones, about 74% observed once, and the top ten hold around a tenth. This sample comprised peripheral blood, obtained from a patient treated with radiotherapy plus ipilimumab. The sequence derives from a human donor with non-small cell lung cancer who had stable disease on radiotherapy plus ipilimumab. V and J are TRBV12-5 and TRBJ2-1, with 8 nucleotides matching TRBD1. The CDR3 here is CASGGRQGNYNEQFF. CDR3 DNA sequence: TGTGCTAGTGGGGGGCGACAGGGGAACTACAATGAGCAGTTCTTC. Variable domain in full (rest from reference TRBV12-5 and TRBJ2-1): DARVTQTPRHKVTEMGQEVTMRCQPILGHNTVFWYRQTMMQGLELLAYFRNRAPLDDSGMPKDRFSAEMPDATLATLKIQPSEPRDSAVYFCASGGRQGNYNEQFFGPGTRLTVL.